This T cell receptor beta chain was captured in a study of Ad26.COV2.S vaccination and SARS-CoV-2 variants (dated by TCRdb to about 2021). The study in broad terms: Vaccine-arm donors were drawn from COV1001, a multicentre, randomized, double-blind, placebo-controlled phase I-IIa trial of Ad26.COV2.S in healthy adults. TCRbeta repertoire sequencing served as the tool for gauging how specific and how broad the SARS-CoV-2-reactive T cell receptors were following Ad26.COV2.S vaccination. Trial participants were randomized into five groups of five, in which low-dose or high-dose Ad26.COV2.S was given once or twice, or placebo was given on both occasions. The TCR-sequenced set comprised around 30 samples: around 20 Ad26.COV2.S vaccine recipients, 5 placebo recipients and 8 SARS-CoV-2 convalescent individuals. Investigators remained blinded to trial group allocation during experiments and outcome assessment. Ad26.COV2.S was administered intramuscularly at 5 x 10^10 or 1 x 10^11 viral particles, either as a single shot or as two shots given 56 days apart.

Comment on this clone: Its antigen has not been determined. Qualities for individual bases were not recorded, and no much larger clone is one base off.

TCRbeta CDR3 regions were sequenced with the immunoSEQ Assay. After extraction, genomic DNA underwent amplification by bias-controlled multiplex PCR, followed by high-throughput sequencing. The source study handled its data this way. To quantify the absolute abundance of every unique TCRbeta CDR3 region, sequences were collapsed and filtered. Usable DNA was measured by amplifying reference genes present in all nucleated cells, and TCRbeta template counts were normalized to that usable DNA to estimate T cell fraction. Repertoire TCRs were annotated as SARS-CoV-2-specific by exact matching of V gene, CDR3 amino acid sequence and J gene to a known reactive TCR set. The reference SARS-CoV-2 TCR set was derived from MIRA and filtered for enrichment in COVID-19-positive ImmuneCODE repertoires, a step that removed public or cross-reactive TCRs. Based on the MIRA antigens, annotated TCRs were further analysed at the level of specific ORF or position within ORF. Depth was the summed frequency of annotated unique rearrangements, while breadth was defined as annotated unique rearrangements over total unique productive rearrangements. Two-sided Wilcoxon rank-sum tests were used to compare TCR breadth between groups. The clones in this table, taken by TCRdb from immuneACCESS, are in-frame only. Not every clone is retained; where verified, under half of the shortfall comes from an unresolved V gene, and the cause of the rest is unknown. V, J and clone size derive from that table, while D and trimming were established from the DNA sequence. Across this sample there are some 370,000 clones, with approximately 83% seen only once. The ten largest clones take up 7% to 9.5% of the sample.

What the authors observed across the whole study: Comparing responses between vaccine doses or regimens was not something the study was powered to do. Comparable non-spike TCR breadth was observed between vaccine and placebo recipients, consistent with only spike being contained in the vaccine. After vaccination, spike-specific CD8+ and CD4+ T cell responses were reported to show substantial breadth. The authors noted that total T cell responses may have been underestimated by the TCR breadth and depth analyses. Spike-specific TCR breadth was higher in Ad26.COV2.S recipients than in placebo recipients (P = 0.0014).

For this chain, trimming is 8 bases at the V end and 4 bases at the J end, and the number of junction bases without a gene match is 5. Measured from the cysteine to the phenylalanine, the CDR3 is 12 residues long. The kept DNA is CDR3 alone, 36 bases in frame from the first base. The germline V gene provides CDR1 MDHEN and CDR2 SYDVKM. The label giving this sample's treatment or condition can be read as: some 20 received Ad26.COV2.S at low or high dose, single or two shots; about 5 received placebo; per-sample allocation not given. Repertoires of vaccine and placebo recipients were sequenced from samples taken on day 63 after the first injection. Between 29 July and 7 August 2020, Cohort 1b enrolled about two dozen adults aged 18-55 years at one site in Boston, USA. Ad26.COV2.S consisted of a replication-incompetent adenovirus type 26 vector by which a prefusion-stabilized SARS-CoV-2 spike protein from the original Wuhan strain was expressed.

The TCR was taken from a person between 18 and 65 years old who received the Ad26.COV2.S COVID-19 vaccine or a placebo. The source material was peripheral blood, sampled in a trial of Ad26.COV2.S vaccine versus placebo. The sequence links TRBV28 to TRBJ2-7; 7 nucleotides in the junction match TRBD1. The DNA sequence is TGTGCCAGCTGGGTCAGGGGGTACGAGCAGTACTTC. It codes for CASWVRGYEQYF.